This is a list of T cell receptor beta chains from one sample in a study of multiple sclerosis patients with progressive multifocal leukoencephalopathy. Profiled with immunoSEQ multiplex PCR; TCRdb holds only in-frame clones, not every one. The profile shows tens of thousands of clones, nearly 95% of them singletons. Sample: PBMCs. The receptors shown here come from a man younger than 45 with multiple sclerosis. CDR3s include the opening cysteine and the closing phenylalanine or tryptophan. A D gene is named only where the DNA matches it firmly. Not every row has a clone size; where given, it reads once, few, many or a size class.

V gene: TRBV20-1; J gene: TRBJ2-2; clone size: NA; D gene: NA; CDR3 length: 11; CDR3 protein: CSASRVGELFF; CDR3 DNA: TGCAGTGCTAGCAGGGTCGGGGAGCTGTTTTTT
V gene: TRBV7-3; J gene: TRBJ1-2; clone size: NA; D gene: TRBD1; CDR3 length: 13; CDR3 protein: CASSSDRGYGYTF; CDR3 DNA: TGTGCCAGCAGCTCAGACAGGGGCTATGGCTACACCTTC
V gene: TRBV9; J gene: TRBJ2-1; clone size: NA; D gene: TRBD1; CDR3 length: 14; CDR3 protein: CASSVYTGGNEQFF; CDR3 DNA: TGTGCCAGCAGCGTATACACAGGGGGCAATGAGCAGTTCTTC
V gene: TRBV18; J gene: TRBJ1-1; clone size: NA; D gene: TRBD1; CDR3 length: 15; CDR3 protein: CASSPTGGMNTEAFF; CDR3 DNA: TGTGCCAGCTCACCGACAGGGGGTATGAACACTGAAGCTTTCTTT
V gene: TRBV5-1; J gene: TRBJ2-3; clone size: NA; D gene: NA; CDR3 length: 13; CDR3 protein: CASSLAHQGTQYF; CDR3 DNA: TGCGCCAGCAGCTTGGCTCACCAAGGGACGCAGTATTTT
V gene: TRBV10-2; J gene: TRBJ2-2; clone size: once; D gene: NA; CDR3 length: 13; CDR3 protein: CASRLRNTGELFF; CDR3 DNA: TGCGCCAGCCGGTTGAGGAACACCGGGGAGCTGTTTTTT
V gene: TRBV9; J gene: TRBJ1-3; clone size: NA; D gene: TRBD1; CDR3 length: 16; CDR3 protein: CASSPTTGVAGNTIYF; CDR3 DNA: TGTGCCAGCAGCCCAACCACAGGGGTAGCTGGAAACACCATATATTTT
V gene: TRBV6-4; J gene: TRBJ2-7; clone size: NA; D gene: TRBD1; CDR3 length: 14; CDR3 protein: CASSADRGSYEQYF; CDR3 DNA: TGTGCCAGCAGTGCCGACAGGGGATCCTACGAGCAGTACTTC
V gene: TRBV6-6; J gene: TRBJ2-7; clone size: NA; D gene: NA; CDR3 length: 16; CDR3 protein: CASSYPERVQHYEQYF; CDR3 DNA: TGTGCCAGCAGTTACCCCGAAAGGGTACAACACTACGAGCAGTACTTC
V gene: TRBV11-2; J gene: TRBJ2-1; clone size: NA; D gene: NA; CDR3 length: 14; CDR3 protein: CASTPRVRPNEQFF; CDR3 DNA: TGTGCCAGCACCCCCCGGGTTCGCCCAAATGAGCAGTTCTTC
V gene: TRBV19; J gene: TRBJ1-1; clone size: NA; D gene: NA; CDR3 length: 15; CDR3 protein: CASSIDLEGDTEAFF; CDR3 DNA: TGTGCCAGTAGTATAGATCTCGAGGGTGACACTGAAGCTTTCTTT
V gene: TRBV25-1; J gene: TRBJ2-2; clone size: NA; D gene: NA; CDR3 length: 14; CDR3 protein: CASSELGGAGELFF; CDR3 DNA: TGTGCCAGCAGTGAATTGGGGGGCGCGGGGGAGCTGTTTTTT
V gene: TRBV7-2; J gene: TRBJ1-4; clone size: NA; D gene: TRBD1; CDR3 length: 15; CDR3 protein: CASSKQTGLNEKLFF; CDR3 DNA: TGTGCCAGCAGCAAACAGACAGGGCTTAATGAAAAACTGTTTTTT
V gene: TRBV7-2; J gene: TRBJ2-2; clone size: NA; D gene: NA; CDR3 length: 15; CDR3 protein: CASSHSGANTGELFF; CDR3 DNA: TGTGCCAGCAGCCATTCAGGGGCTAACACCGGGGAGCTGTTTTTT
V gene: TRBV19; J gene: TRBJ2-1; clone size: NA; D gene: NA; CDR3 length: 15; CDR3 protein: CASSIDGEIYNEQFF; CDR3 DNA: TGTGCCAGTAGTATAGACGGTGAGATCTACAATGAGCAGTTCTTC
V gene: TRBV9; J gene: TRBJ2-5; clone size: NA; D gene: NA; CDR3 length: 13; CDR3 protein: CASSVGYQETQYF; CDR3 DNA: TGTGCCAGCAGCGTAGGGTACCAAGAGACCCAGTACTTC
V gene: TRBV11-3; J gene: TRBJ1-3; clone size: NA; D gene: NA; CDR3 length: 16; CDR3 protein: CASSLAWTVSGNTIYF; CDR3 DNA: TGTGCCAGCAGCTTAGCTTGGACGGTCTCTGGAAACACCATATATTTT
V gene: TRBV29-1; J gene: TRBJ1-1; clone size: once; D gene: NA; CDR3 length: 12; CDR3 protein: CSVARGNTEAFF; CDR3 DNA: TGCAGCGTTGCCAGGGGGAACACTGAAGCTTTCTTT
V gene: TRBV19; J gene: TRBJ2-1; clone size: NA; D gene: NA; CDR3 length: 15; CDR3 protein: CASSKRGIPTDEQFF; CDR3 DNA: TGTGCCAGTAGTAAGAGGGGCATACCTACCGATGAGCAGTTCTTC
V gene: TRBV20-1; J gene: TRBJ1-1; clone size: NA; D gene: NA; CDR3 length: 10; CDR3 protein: CSARADEAFF; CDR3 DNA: TGCAGTGCTAGAGCAGATGAAGCTTTCTTT
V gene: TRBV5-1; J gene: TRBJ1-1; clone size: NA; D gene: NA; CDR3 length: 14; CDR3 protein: CASREDLMNTEAFF; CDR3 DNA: TGCGCCAGCAGGGAGGACCTCATGAACACTGAAGCTTTCTTT
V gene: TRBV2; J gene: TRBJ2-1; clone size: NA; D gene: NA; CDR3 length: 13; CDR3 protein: CASLSRGWNEQFF; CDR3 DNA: TGTGCCAGCCTGAGTAGGGGGTGGAATGAGCAGTTCTTC
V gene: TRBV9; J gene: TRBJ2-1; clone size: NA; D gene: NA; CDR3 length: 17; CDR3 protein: CASSVVGGDRALNEQFF; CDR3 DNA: TGTGCCAGCAGCGTAGTAGGGGGGGACCGGGCTCTCAATGAGCAGTTCTTC
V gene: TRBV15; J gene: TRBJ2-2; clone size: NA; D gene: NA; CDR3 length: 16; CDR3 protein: CATSRDRRGAGGELFF; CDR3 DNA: TGTGCCACCAGCAGAGATCGGCGCGGTGCCGGCGGGGAGCTGTTTTTT
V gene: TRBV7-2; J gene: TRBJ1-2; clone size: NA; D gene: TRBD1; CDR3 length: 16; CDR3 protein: CASSLNLGRGRKGYTF; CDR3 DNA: TGTGCCAGCAGCTTAAATCTCGGGAGGGGGCGAAAGGGCTACACCTTC
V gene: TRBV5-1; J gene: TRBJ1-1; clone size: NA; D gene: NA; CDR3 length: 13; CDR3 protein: CASSHTGSGEAFF; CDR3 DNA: TGCGCCAGCAGCCATACTGGGTCGGGTGAAGCTTTCTTT
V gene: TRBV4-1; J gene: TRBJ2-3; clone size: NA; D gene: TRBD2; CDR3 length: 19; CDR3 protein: CASSQAKARASGRIDTQYF; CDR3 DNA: TGCGCCAGCAGCCAAGCGAAAGCAAGGGCTAGCGGGAGAATAGATACGCAGTATTTT
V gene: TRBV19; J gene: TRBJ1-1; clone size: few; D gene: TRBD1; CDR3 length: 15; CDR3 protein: CASSVGQGRNTEAFF; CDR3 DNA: TGTGCCAGTAGTGTGGGACAGGGGAGGAACACTGAAGCTTTCTTT
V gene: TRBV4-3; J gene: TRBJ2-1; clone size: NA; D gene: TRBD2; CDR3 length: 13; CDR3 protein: CASSHGGGNEQFF; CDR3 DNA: TGCGCCAGCAGCCACGGGGGGGGCAATGAGCAGTTCTTC
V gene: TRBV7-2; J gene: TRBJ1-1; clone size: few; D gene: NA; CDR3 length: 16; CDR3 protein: CASSPRSGRRNTEAFF; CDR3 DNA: TGTGCCAGCAGCCCACGATCGGGCCGACGGAACACTGAAGCTTTCTTT
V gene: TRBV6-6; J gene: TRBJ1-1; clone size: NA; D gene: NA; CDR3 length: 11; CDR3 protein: CASSQPPGAFF; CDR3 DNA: TGTGCCAGCAGTCAGCCCCCTGGAGCTTTCTTT
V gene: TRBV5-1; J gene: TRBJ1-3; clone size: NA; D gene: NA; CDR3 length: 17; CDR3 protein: CASSLDSFPSSGNTIYF; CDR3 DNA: TGCGCCAGCAGCTTGGACAGTTTTCCCAGCTCTGGAAACACCATATATTTT
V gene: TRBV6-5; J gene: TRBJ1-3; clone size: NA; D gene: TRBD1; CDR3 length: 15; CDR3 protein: CASSPPGQGENTIYF; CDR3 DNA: TGTGCCAGCAGTCCCCCGGGACAGGGTGAAAACACCATATATTTT
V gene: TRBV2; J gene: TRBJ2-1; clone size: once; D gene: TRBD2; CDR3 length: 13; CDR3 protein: CAITSGIGDEQFF; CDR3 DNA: TGTGCCATCACTAGCGGGATAGGGGATGAGCAGTTCTTC
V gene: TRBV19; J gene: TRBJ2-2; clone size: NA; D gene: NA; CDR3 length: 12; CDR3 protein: CASRWGAGELFF; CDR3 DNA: TGTGCCAGTAGATGGGGGGCCGGGGAGCTGTTTTTT
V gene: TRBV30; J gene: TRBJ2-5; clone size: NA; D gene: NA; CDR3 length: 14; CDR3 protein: CAWSVRAGRETQYF; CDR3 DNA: TGTGCCTGGAGTGTACGGGCAGGACGAGAGACCCAGTACTTC
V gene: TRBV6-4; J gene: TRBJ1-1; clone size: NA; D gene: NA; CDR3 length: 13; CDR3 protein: CASSAALNTEAFF; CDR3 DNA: TGTGCCAGCAGTGCTGCGCTGAACACTGAAGCTTTCTTT
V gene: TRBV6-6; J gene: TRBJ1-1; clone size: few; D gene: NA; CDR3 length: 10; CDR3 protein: CASRAIEAFF; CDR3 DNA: TGTGCCAGCAGGGCGATTGAGGCTTTCTTT
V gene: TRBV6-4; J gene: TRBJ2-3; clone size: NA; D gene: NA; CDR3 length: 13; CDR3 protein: CASRAPGTDTQYF; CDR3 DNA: TGTGCCAGCAGGGCCCCTGGCACAGATACGCAGTATTTT
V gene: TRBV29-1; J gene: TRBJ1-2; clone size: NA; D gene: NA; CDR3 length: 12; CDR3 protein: CSVEQGTYGYTF; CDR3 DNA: TGCAGCGTTGAGCAGGGTACCTATGGCTACACCTTC
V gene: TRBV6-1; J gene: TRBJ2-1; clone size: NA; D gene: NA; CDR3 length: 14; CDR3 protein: CASQEGGIGYEQFF; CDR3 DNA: TGTGCCAGCCAGGAGGGCGGGATCGGATATGAGCAGTTCTTC
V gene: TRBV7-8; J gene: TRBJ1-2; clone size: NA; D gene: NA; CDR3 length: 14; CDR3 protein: CASSSRWGTGGYTF; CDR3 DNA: TGTGCCAGCAGCTCGAGATGGGGCACAGGAGGCTACACCTTC
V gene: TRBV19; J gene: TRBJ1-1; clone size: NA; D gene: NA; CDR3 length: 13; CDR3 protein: CASSPTGMTEAFF; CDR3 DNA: TGTGCCAGTAGCCCTACAGGTATGACTGAAGCTTTCTTT